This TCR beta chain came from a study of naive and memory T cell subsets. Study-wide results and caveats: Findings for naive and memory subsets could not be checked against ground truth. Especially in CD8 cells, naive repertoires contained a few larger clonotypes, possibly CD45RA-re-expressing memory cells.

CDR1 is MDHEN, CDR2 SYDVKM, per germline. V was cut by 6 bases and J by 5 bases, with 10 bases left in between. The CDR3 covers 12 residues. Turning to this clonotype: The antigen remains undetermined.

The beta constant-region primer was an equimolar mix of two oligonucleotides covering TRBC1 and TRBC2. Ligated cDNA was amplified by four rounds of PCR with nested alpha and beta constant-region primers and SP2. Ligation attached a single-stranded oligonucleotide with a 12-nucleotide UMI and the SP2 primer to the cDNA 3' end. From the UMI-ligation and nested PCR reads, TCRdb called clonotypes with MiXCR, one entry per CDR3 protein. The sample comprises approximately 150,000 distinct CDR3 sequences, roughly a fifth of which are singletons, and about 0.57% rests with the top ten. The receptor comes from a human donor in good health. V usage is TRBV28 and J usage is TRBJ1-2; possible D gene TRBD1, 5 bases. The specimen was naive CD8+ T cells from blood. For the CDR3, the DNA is TGTGCCAGCAGCGCGGGGGGGTATGGCTACACCTTC. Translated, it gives CASSAGGYGYTF.